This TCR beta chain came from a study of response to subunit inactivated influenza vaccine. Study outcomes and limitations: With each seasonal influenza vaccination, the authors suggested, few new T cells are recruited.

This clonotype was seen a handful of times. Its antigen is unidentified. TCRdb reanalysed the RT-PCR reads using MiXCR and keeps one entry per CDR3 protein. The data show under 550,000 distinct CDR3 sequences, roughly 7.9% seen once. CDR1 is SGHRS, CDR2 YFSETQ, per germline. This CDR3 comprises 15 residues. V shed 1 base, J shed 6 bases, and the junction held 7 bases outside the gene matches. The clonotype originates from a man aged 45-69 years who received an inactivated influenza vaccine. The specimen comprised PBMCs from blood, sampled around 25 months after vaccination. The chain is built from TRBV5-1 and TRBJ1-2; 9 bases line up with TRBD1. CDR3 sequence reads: CASSLPATGGDGYTF. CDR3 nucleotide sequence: TGCGCCAGCAGCTTGCCGGCGACAGGGGGGGATGGCTACACCTTC. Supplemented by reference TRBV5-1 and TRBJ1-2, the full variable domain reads KAGVTQTPRYLIKTRGQQVTLSCSPISGHRSVSWYQQTPGQGLQFLFEYFSETQRNKGNFPGRFSGRQFSNSRSEMNVSTLELGDSALYLCASSLPATGGDGYTFGSGTRLTVV.